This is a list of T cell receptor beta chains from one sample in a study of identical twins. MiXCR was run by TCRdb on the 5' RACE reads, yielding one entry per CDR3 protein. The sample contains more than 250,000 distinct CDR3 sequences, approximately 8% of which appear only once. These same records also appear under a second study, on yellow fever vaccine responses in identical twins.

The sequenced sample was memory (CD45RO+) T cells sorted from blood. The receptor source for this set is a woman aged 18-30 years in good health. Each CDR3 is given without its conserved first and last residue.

ASSLAGREGTEAF	TRBV5-1	TRBJ1-1
ASSELGQGPTNEKLF	TRBV25-1	TRBJ1-4
ASSHRRTEAF	TRBV3-1	TRBJ1-1
ASSLRGGLAKNIQY	TRBV5-6	TRBJ2-4
ASSLYPYNEQF	TRBV7-9	TRBJ2-1
ASTLGGSGEKLF	TRBV12-3/TRBV12-4	TRBJ1-4
ASASGGTSTGELF	TRBV5-1	TRBJ2-2
SASSGETQY	TRBV20-1	TRBJ2-5
ATSRDQGDRGYT	TRBV15	TRBJ1-2
ASSPAGTGPSWTQY	TRBV18	TRBJ2-5
ASSGTGGTGELF	TRBV9	TRBJ2-2
ASSLNRDFRGYT	TRBV5-1	TRBJ1-2
ASSTGGTGARNYGYT	TRBV28	TRBJ1-2
GTSSGTGTGEYEAF	TRBV15	TRBJ1-1
AISQPTTDTQY	TRBV10-3	TRBJ2-3
ATSDRTSGTWEQY	TRBV24-1	TRBJ2-7
ASSPPRPNYGYT	TRBV18	TRBJ1-2
ASSLNQGGRYEQY	TRBV12-3/TRBV12-4	TRBJ2-7
ASSQATGLAGVRTGELF	TRBV4-2	TRBJ2-2
ARTDSGANVLT	TRBV7-9	TRBJ2-6
ASSTRRDGYTDTQY	TRBV11-2	TRBJ2-3
SAYGQGYNEQY	TRBV20-1	TRBJ2-7
ASRGGGARLGEQF	TRBV7-2	TRBJ2-1
ASSLGHLRNNSPLH	TRBV28	TRBJ1-6
SVVKQADYNEQF	TRBV29-1	TRBJ2-1
ASSLDMAQRGLETQY	TRBV11-2	TRBJ2-5
ASSYGTDGDTQY	TRBV10-1	TRBJ2-3
ASSVVSETQY	TRBV2	TRBJ2-5